This entry lists 14 T cell receptor beta chains sequenced from one sample in a study of shared clonotypes between healthy human individuals (dated by TCRdb to about 2020). Library preparation was by the immunoSEQ multiplex PCR assay. Drawn from immuneACCESS, this table holds only the in-frame rearrangements with V and J called that TCRdb kept. Clones are partly lost; checked studies trace under half to an unresolved V gene and leave the rest unexplained. The sample table shows some 300,000 clones, and more than 60% are seen once. The top ten hold about 10% of the sample. The material sequenced was memory CD4+ T cells sorted from blood. The sample's cell subset or site label is to be understood as: CD45RA-negative fraction. Receptors were obtained from a man in his thirties or forties in good health.

The chain recombines TRBV6-6 with TRBJ2-5; D possibly corresponds to TRBD1 (7 bases). The CDR3 covers 15 residues. The germline CDR1 and CDR2 sequences are MNHNY and SVGAGI (reference sequence). V lost 6 bases, J lost 7 bases, and 21 bases lay in between. The CDR3 sequence: CASRNNRGEEGTQYF. In DNA form, the CDR3 reads TGTGCCAGCAGGAATAACAGGGGAGAGGAGGGGACCCAGTACTTC.

The chain is built from TRBV28 and TRBJ2-7, with TRBD2 as a possible D gene (7 bases). The CDR3 consists of 14 residues. The ends were cut back, 10 bases at V and 2 bases at J, with 18 bases in the middle. Germline V lookup: CDR1 MDHEN, CDR2 SYDVKM. CDR3 nucleotides: TGTGCCACCCTATTGGGGGGGGCCCCCTACGAGCAGTACTTC. Translated, it gives CATLLGGAPYEQYF.

Comments on this clone: Within the sample, other DNA sequences also encode this same CDR3. This sequence joins TRBV6-1 and TRBJ2-7, with 7 bases that match TRBD2. The length of the CDR3 is 14 residues. Unmatched junction bases numbered 4, after V lost 3 bases and J lost 2 bases. Germline V gene data show CDR1 as MNHNS and CDR2 as SASEGT. CDR3 sequence: CASSDRGGPYEQYF. Written as DNA, the CDR3 is TGTGCCAGCAGTGATCGGGGAGGGCCCTACGAGCAGTACTTC.

The chain is built from TRBV5-1 and TRBJ1-3, with 7 bases matching TRBD1. After removal of 2 bases from V and 0 bases from J, the junction contained 2 bases not matched to a gene. The CDR3 is 15 amino acids. CDR1 is SGHRS, CDR2 YFSETQ, per germline. The CDR3 bases are TGCGCCAGCAGCTTTACAGGGGACTCTGGAAACACCATATATTTT. Amino acids: CASSFTGDSGNTIYF.

The chain has TRBV27 and TRBJ2-7; D gene unclear. The germline V gene has CDR1 MNHEY and CDR2 SMNVEV (reference sequence). CDR3 length: 14 amino acids. The V end was cut by 2 bases, the J end by 6 bases, with 14 bases between. The CDR3 DNA is TGTGCCAGCAGTTTAGGCCTGCCTTATAGCGAGCAGTACTTC. It codes for CASSLGLPYSEQYF.

This clone was recorded only once. J is TRBJ1-2 and V is TRBV19; TRBD1 agrees at 7 bases. Trimming at V came to 5 bases and at J to 4 bases, leaving 10 bases not matched to a gene. Per germline, CDR1 LNHDA and CDR2 SQIVND (reference sequence). This CDR3 region has 15 residues. The CDR3 sequence: CASSPGPGQFYGYTF. CDR3 DNA: TGTGCCAGTAGTCCGGGGCCGGGACAGTTCTATGGCTACACCTTC.

The CDR3 loop is CASSQEGGNTEAFF. CDR3 nucleotide sequence: TGCGCCAGCAGCCAAGAGGGTGGGAACACTGAAGCTTTCTTT. The gene calls are TRBV4-3 and TRBJ1-1; unclear D gene. The V end was cut by 0 bases, the J end by 1 base, with 6 bases between. CDR3 length equals 14 residues. Germline CDR1 LGHNA, CDR2 YSLEER.

The V and J genes are TRBV6-1 and TRBJ1-5; D possibly corresponds to TRBD1 (6 bases). Germline values: CDR1 MNHNS, CDR2 SASEGT. The CDR3 totals 14 residues. With 11 bases removed from V and 7 bases from J, the gap between germline ends came to 21 bases. This CDR3 is CASLAGGQGQPQHF. CDR3 DNA: TGTGCCTCCCTTGCCGGGGGGCAGGGCCAGCCCCAGCATTTT.

This clone appeared a single time. V gene TRBV4-3 combines with J gene TRBJ2-1, with 14 bases lining up with TRBD2. Trimming cost V 1 base and J 7 bases; bases outside gene matches: 9. The CDR3 totals 18 residues. The germline CDR1 and CDR2 sequences are LGHNA and YSLEER. The CDR3 sequence is CASSQGGPGLAGGNEQFF. DNA of the CDR3: TGCGCCAGCAGCCAAGGCGGACCAGGACTAGCGGGAGGAAATGAGCAGTTCTTC.

The chain has TRBV19 and TRBJ2-7, with 9 nucleotides matching TRBD1. The CDR3 loop spans 12 amino acids. The germline V gene encodes CDR1 LNHDA and CDR2 SQIVND (reference sequence). V dropped 7 bases and J dropped 7; count of bases not matched to a gene: 5. The CDR3 DNA follows: TGTGCCAGTAAGGACAGGGGAAGAGAGCAGTACTTC. This gives the protein CASKDRGREQYF.

The DNA for the CDR3 is TGTGCCAGCAGTGAGGGGCCTAGCGGACTAGGCTACGAGCAGTACTTC. It codes for CASSEGPSGLGYEQYF. The V and J genes are TRBV6-1 and TRBJ2-7; the match to TRBD2 covers 7 bases. This CDR3 has 16 amino acids. With V trimmed by 3 bases and J by 3 bases, 11 bases remained unmatched. In germline, CDR1 is MNHNS, CDR2 SASEGT.

This clone has a handful of counts. The rearrangement joins TRBV7-9 to TRBJ2-1; no clear D gene. Germline V gene sequence: CDR1 SEHNR, CDR2 FQNEAQ (reference sequence). The germline V and J ends were trimmed by 7 bases and 7 bases, with 8 bases remaining between them. The CDR3 runs 11 residues. As DNA, the CDR3 is TGTGCCAGCATGTTCGCTAATGAGCAGTTCTTC. Translating gives CASMFANEQFF.

V usage is TRBV5-1 and J usage is TRBJ2-3; D is uncertain. Looked up from germline, CDR1 is SGHRS and CDR2 is YFSETQ. The ends were cut back, 1 base at V and 4 bases at J, with 4 bases in the middle. This CDR3 spans 12 amino acids. DNA for the CDR3: TGCGCCAGCAGCTTGAACGCAGATACGCAGTATTTT. It specifies CASSLNADTQYF.

The genes are TRBV2 and TRBJ2-1, with TRBD2 identical over 12 bases. From germline, CDR1 is SNHLY and CDR2 FYNNEI. This CDR3 comprises 14 residues. V lost 6 bases and J lost 9; bases outside the gene matches: 6. CDR3 sequence: CASRQTSGRGEQFF. Here the CDR3 DNA reads TGTGCCAGCAGGCAGACTAGCGGGAGAGGTGAGCAGTTCTTC.